The rows below give T cell receptor beta chains drawn from one sample of a study of blood T cell repertoires in COVID-19. This table comes from immunoSEQ multiplex PCR, and its TCRdb copy is limited to in-frame clones, with some not included. The data show some 210,000 clones, with 92% seen just once and over 0.75% held by the top ten. The sequenced material came from peripheral blood. Receptor source: a man aged 60 to 75 with COVID-19, enrolled during active disease. Both conserved end residues are part of each CDR3. The D gene is left open where the match is weak. Part of the rows lack a size; the others show once, few, many or a class for expanded clones.

size,V,J,D,DNA,CDR3
NA,TRBV10-3,TRBJ2-3,NA,TGTGCCATCAGTGACCCCCGGGGAAGCCGGCCTACTAGCACAGATACGCAGTATTTT,CAISDPRGSRPTSTDTQYF
NA,TRBV7-2,TRBJ1-4,NA,TGTGCCAGCAGCCTCCGAAGGACAGCAACTAATGAAAAACTGTTTTTT,CASSLRRTATNEKLFF
NA,TRBV3-1/TRBV3-2,TRBJ2-7,NA,TGTGCCAGCAGCCAAGCAGGGAACTACGAGCAGTACTTC,CASSQAGNYEQYF
once,TRBV19,TRBJ2-7,NA,TGTGCCAGTAGTATGGGACTGAGTTCCTACGAGCAGTACTTC,CASSMGLSSYEQYF
NA,TRBV9,TRBJ1-1,NA,TGTGCCAGCAGCGTAGAGGGGAAGGCCACTGAAGCTTTCTTT,CASSVEGKATEAFF
NA,TRBV7-8,TRBJ1-5,NA,TGTGCCAGCAGCTTTCTCGGACAAGGCAATCAGCCCCAGCATTTT,CASSFLGQGNQPQHF
NA,TRBV4-3,TRBJ1-5,NA,TGCGCCAGCAGCCAAGTCGTGGGGCAAATAAGGACTCAGCCCCAGCATTTT,CASSQVVGQIRTQPQHF
NA,TRBV9,TRBJ1-2,NA,TGTGCCAGCGCCTTAGGGGGGGATGGCTACACCTTC,CASALGGDGYTF
NA,TRBV29-1,TRBJ1-5,TRBD1,TGCAGCGCCCGAGGTCAGGGGGCCGGTCAGCCCCAGCATTTT,CSARGQGAGQPQHF
few,TRBV11-2,TRBJ2-1,TRBD2,TGTGCCAGCAGCTTAGTTCTAGCGGGGGGGACTGAGCAGTTCTTC,CASSLVLAGGTEQFF
NA,TRBV4-1,TRBJ2-2,NA,TGCGCCAGCAGCCAAGATCAAGCGGGCACCACCGGGGAGCTGTTTTTT,CASSQDQAGTTGELFF
NA,TRBV13,TRBJ1-2,TRBD1,TGTGCCAGCAGCTTCCTACAGGGGGCGGGTAGCTACACCTTC,CASSFLQGAGSYTF
NA,TRBV9,TRBJ2-3,TRBD2,TGTGCCAGCAGCTCTACTAGCGGCACAGATACGCAGTATTTT,CASSSTSGTDTQYF
NA,TRBV6-5,TRBJ1-6,TRBD1,TGTGCCAGCAGTTGGAGCGGGGGACAGGGGAATTCACCCCTCCACTTT,CASSWSGGQGNSPLHF
NA,TRBV4-1,TRBJ2-7,NA,TGCGCCAGCAGCTCCATTGACAACTACGAGCAGTACTTC,CASSSIDNYEQYF
NA,TRBV19,TRBJ1-4,NA,TGTGCCAGTAGCCCTCCAGGGGCCGTGGCTGAAAAACTGTTTTTT,CASSPPGAVAEKLFF
NA,TRBV19,TRBJ1-2,NA,TGTGCCAGTAGTCTACAGGGTCCCTCTGGGGGCTACACCTTC,CASSLQGPSGGYTF
NA,TRBV5-1,TRBJ1-2,TRBD1,TGCGCCAGCAGCTCGGGACAGGGACTCTACTATGGCTACACCTTC,CASSSGQGLYYGYTF
NA,TRBV14,TRBJ1-2,TRBD1,TGTGCCAGCAGCCCCGGAGGGGGCGTGCAGGGCTACACCTTC,CASSPGGGVQGYTF
NA,TRBV7-9,TRBJ2-2,TRBD2,TGTGCCAGCAGCCCCCCCGGGACTACGACCGGGGAGCTGTTTTTT,CASSPPGTTTGELFF
NA,TRBV10-3,TRBJ1-4,TRBD1,TGTGCCATCAGTGCCTCAGGGGGCCCTGAAAAACTGTTTTTT,CAISASGGPEKLFF
NA,TRBV7-2,TRBJ2-7,TRBD2,TGTGCCAGCAGCTCCCTAAGACTAGCGGTGCCTTTGACCTACGAGCAGTACTTC,CASSSLRLAVPLTYEQYF
NA,TRBV2,TRBJ2-6,NA,TGTGCCAGCAGACTAGTGGATGGGGCCAACGTCCTGACTTTC,CASRLVDGANVLTF
NA,TRBV7-2,TRBJ1-2,TRBD1,TGTGCCAGCAGCAACCGACAGGGACAAGGAGGCTACACCTTC,CASSNRQGQGGYTF
NA,TRBV21-1,TRBJ2-1,NA,TGTGCCAGCCCCAAGGTTACTAGCGGCAAAGTCCCCTACAATGAGCAGTTCTTC,CASPKVTSGKVPYNEQFF
NA,TRBV19,TRBJ2-1,TRBD2,TGTGCCAGCAGCGGACCTGGGACTAGCGGGTACAATGAGCAGTTCTTC,CASSGPGTSGYNEQFF
NA,TRBV6-9,TRBJ1-2,NA,TGTGCCACGATCGGCTATGGCTACACCTTC,CATIGYGYTF
NA,TRBV3-1/TRBV3-2,TRBJ1-4,TRBD1,TGTGCCAGCAGCCAGACAGGGGGCTACGGTGAAAAACTGTTTTTT,CASSQTGGYGEKLFF
NA,TRBV27,TRBJ1-5,TRBD1,TGTGCCAGCAGTCCACAGGGGTCCAATCAGCCCCAGCATTTT,CASSPQGSNQPQHF
NA,TRBV28,TRBJ1-1,NA,TGTGCCAGCAGTTTCTTCAGAAAGAACACTGAAGCTTTCTTT,CASSFFRKNTEAFF
NA,TRBV29-1,TRBJ1-5,TRBD1,TGCAGCGTTGCGGAGGGGGCCGGGAATCAGCCCCAGCATTTT,CSVAEGAGNQPQHF
NA,TRBV5-4,TRBJ2-2,NA,TGTGCCAGCAGCTTGGACAGGGACGGGGAGCTGTTTTTT,CASSLDRDGELFF
NA,TRBV3-1/TRBV3-2,TRBJ1-2,NA,TGTGCCAGCAGTCCGACACCGAACTATGGCTACACCTTC,CASSPTPNYGYTF
NA,TRBV23-1,TRBJ1-3,TRBD1,TGCGCCAGCAGTCAGGGACAGGAGGTCTCTGGAAACACCATATATTTT,CASSQGQEVSGNTIYF
NA,TRBV4-3,TRBJ2-7,NA,TGCGCCAGCAGCCAAAGTCTTAGGGGCGAGCAGTACTTC,CASSQSLRGEQYF
NA,TRBV6-5,TRBJ2-6,NA,TGTGCCAGCAGCTCGTACTTTTCTGGGGCCAACGTCCTGACTTTC,CASSSYFSGANVLTF
NA,TRBV15,TRBJ2-1,NA,TGTGCCACCAGCTTAGGACAGAGCTCCTACAATGAGCAGTTCTTC,CATSLGQSSYNEQFF
NA,TRBV6-5,TRBJ1-1,TRBD1,TGTGCCAGCAGCCGCAGGACAGGGCGAGGTACTGAAGCTTTCTTT,CASSRRTGRGTEAFF
NA,TRBV4-1,TRBJ1-5,NA,TGCGCCAGCAGCCAAGAAGCGGGGGTCGGCAATCAGCCCCAGCATTTT,CASSQEAGVGNQPQHF
NA,TRBV30,TRBJ2-7,NA,TGTGCCTGGAGTGTTGCCACTTACGAGCAGTACTTC,CAWSVATYEQYF
NA,TRBV27,TRBJ2-3,TRBD1,TGTGCCAGCAGTTTAAGGGGGCGCACGCAGTATTTT,CASSLRGRTQYF
NA,TRBV5-4,TRBJ2-5,NA,TGTGCCAGCAGCCCGAGGGGGAGCGGGATTGGTGAGACCCAGTACTTC,CASSPRGSGIGETQYF
NA,TRBV15,TRBJ1-5,NA,TGTGCCACCAGCAGAGATCGGGAGGTAGGGTCGCACCAGCCCCAGCATTTT,CATSRDREVGSHQPQHF
NA,TRBV19,TRBJ2-7,NA,TGTGCCAGTAGTACTACAGGGAGCACCTACGAGCAGTACTTC,CASSTTGSTYEQYF
NA,TRBV5-1,TRBJ2-7,TRBD1,TGCGCCAGCAGCTTGGCCTATTCATTGACAGGGGGCTACGAGCAGTACTTC,CASSLAYSLTGGYEQYF
NA,TRBV10-1,TRBJ2-3,NA,TGCGCCAGCAGTGATAGGACATACACAGATACGCAGTATTTT,CASSDRTYTDTQYF
NA,TRBV15,TRBJ2-1,NA,TGTGCCACCAGCCCGCGTCTAGTAGATGAGCAGTTCTTC,CATSPRLVDEQFF
NA,TRBV25-1,TRBJ2-3,TRBD1,TGTGCCAGCAGGGGAATGGACAGGAGAAGGGCAGATACGCAGTATTTT,CASRGMDRRRADTQYF
once,TRBV5-1,TRBJ2-1,NA,TGCGCCAGCAGCTTGTGGGGCTCAAGCAATGAGCAGTTCTTC,CASSLWGSSNEQFF
once,TRBV5-1,TRBJ1-1,NA,TGCGCCAGCAGCTTGGAGGCAGGTCAGCTCATGAACACTGAAGCTTTCTTT,CASSLEAGQLMNTEAFF
NA,TRBV5-8,TRBJ1-1,TRBD1,TGTGCCAGCAGCTTGGGGACAGGGGTCGTTGGCACTGAAGCTTTCTTT,CASSLGTGVVGTEAFF
NA,TRBV9,TRBJ2-1,TRBD2,TGTGCCAGCAGCGTAGGAGCGGGGGGGAACAATGAGCAGTTCTTC,CASSVGAGGNNEQFF
NA,TRBV19,TRBJ2-7,NA,TGTGCCAGTAAAGGGACCGGGAGCCAGGAGGTATACGAGCAGTACTTC,CASKGTGSQEVYEQYF
NA,TRBV25-1,TRBJ1-2,TRBD1,TGTGCCAGCAGTTCGGCGCAGGGGGTCCTTGGTGGCTACACCTTC,CASSSAQGVLGGYTF
NA,TRBV5-5,TRBJ1-1,NA,TGTGCCAGCAGCGTAGGTCCGGGGGGGCTCGGCACTGAAGCTTTCTTT,CASSVGPGGLGTEAFF